The 31 T cell receptor beta chains listed next were all sequenced from one sample in a study of beta chain features in type 1 diabetes. What these receptors recognize is not known. General study points: Shorter TCRB CDR3s, moderately but significantly so, were found in Type 1 diabetes patients in all four CD4+ subsets.

Expressed TCRB transcripts got sequenced, as all isolated RNA was reverse transcribed. Clones were read by immunoSEQ multiplex PCR, and TCRdb kept only the in-frame ones, dropping some. This table has some 350,000 clones, approximately 13% appearing once. Sequencing input: naive CD4+ T cells from blood. These receptors were taken from a woman in her late teens or twenties with type 1 diabetes.

This clone has only a few counts. This chain uses TRBV14 with TRBJ2-7, with D possibly being TRBD2 (5 bases). Germline assignment: CDR1 SGHDN and CDR2 FVKESK. Trimming pared 4 bases from V and 5 bases from J, leaving 9 bases between. The CDR3 contains 12 residues. In DNA form, the CDR3 reads TGTGCCAGCAGCCTCCGAGGGCACGAGCAGTACTTC. Translated, it gives CASSLRGHEQYF.

This clone was detected only a few times. The J gene is TRBJ1-5, the V gene TRBV28, with 7 bases matching TRBD1. This CDR3 is 14 amino acids long. V dropped 11 bases and J dropped 4; count of bases not matched to a gene: 11. Germline-derived CDR1 and CDR2 are MDHEN and SYDVKM. The CDR3, as DNA: TGTGCCGCCCTGACAGGGTCCCTAAATCAGCCCCAGCATTTT. Encoded protein: CAALTGSLNQPQHF.

The chain uses TRBV30 and TRBJ1-2, with 9 bases aligning to TRBD1. The CDR3 covers 11 residues. V trimming: 3 bases; J trimming: 12 bases; junction bases outside the gene matches: 5. Germline lookup yields CDR1 GTSNPN and CDR2 SVGIG (reference sequence). CDR3 protein: CAWRRDRANTF. For the CDR3, the DNA is TGTGCCTGGAGGAGGGACAGGGCAAACACCTTC.

This clone turned up a few times. V gene TRBV9 combines with J gene TRBJ2-7, with 8 nucleotides matching TRBD1. The CDR3 is 14 residues long. Germline loops: CDR1 SGDLS, CDR2 YYNGEE. With V trimmed by 4 bases and J by 3 bases, 6 bases remained unmatched. The CDR3 DNA sequence: TGTGCCAGCAGCCTACGGACAGGGAACTACGAGCAGTACGTC. Its translation is CASSLRTGNYEQYV.

The chain uses TRBV30 and TRBJ1-2, with D perhaps TRBD1 (5 bases). The CDR3 runs 13 residues. In germline, CDR1 is GTSNPN, CDR2 SVGIG (reference sequence). Trimming pared 0 bases from V and 4 bases from J, leaving 9 bases between. The CDR3 sequence: CAWSVNGGYGYTF. CDR3 nucleotide sequence: TGTGCCTGGAGTGTAAACGGGGGCTATGGCTACACCTTC.

This clone was recorded a few times. V gene TRBV6-6 combines with J gene TRBJ2-2, with D perhaps TRBD1 (6 bases). The CDR3 spans 16 residues. Per the germline V gene, CDR1 is MNHNY and CDR2 is SVGAGI (reference sequence). V gave up 2 bases and J gave up 2 bases, with 12 bases separating them. The CDR3: CASSYPQGINTGELFF. CDR3 sequence (DNA): TGTGCCAGCAGTTACCCACAGGGAATAAACACCGGGGAGCTGTTTTTT.

In its sample, this clone was seen a few times. This chain uses TRBV7-6 with TRBJ2-5; maybe TRBD2 (5 bases). CDR3 length equals 16 residues. Germline V gene sequence: CDR1 SGHVS, CDR2 FNYEAQ. V lost 5 bases and J 1 base, leaving 17 bases between the germline ends. CDR3 sequence: CASSLLPGTTQETQYF. DNA for the CDR3: TGTGCCAGCAGCCTCCTTCCGGGAACCACCCAAGAGACCCAGTACTTC.

The genes are TRBV29-1 and TRBJ1-3; unclear D gene. The CDR3 spans 13 residues. Trimming removed 5 bases from V and 4 bases from J, with 12 bases in between. Germline values: CDR1 SQVTM, CDR2 ANQGSEA. The CDR3 bases are TGCAGCGTTTCCGAGTTTTCAGGAAACACCATATATTTT. Protein sequence: CSVSEFSGNTIYF.

The sample holds a few counts of this clone. V gene TRBV18 combines with J gene TRBJ1-1; D is undetermined. The CDR3 sequence is 12 residues long. From germline, CDR1 is KGHSH and CDR2 LQKENI. Trimming pared 3 bases from V and 5 bases from J, leaving 7 bases between. CDR3 sequence reads: CASSPTSTEAFF. The CDR3 nucleotides read TGTGCCAGCTCACCTACGAGTACTGAAGCTTTCTTT.

There are a few counts of this clone. This rearrangement joins TRBV11-3 to TRBJ2-2; no clear D. CDR1 and CDR2 from the germline V gene are SGHNT and YENEEA. The CDR3 is 15 amino acids. Trimming shortened V by 5 bases and J by 3 bases, and 13 bases separated the two germline ends. CDR3 in amino acids: CASSSGPLYTGELFF. In nucleotides, the CDR3 is TGTGCCAGCAGCAGTGGGCCCCTGTACACCGGGGAGCTGTTTTTT. Together with reference TRBV11-3 and TRBJ2-2, the CDR3 gives the full variable domain: EAGVVQSPRYKIIEKKQPVAFWCNPISGHNTLYWYLQNLGQGPELLIRYENEEAVDDSQLPKDRFSAERLKGVDSTLKIQPAELGDSAVYLCASSSGPLYTGELFFGEGSRLTVL.

This clone was seen more than once but under ten times. The CDR3 loop is CASRPGERETRTDTQYF. The CDR3 bases are TGTGCCAGCAGGCCCGGGGAGCGGGAGACACGGACAGATACGCAGTATTTT. This chain links TRBV5-4 with TRBJ2-3, with TRBD2 identical over 8 bases. The V gene end was trimmed by 5 bases and the J gene end by 3 bases; junction bases not matched to a gene: 14. Germline CDR1 is SGHNT and CDR2 is YYREEE (reference sequence). This CDR3 region has 17 residues.

The rearrangement uses TRBV28 and TRBJ2-7, with 8 bases matching TRBD1. CDR1 is MDHEN, CDR2 SYDVKM, per germline. This CDR3 comprises 14 residues. J was trimmed by 3 bases and V by 5 bases; bases with no gene match: 6. The CDR3 spells CASSGTGPNYEQYF. Written as DNA, the CDR3 is TGTGCCAGCAGTGGGACAGGACCCAACTACGAGCAGTACTTC.

This clone was seen a few times. The V and J genes are TRBV6-1 and TRBJ2-2, with TRBD2 as a possible D gene (6 bases). Trimming shortened V by 5 bases and J by 2 bases, and 9 bases separated the two germline ends. The CDR3 covers 14 residues. The germline V gene encodes CDR1 MNHNS and CDR2 SASEGT. CDR3 in amino acids: CASSSSGNTGELFF. CDR3 in DNA: TGTGCCAGCAGTAGTAGCGGAAACACCGGGGAGCTGTTTTTT.

This clone turned up a few times. V and J are TRBV2 and TRBJ1-1; TRBD1 is a possible D gene (6 bases). Germline loops: CDR1 SNHLY, CDR2 FYNNEI. V lost 1 base, J lost 8 bases, and 8 bases lay in between. The CDR3 has 12 amino acids. This chain's CDR3 is CASSEVDREAFF. The CDR3 nucleotides are TGTGCCAGCAGTGAAGTCGACAGGGAAGCTTTCTTT.

This clone came up a few times. The V and J genes are TRBV5-4 and TRBJ2-2; no clear D gene. V lost 0 bases to trimming and J lost 0 bases, with 6 bases between them. This CDR3 has 15 amino acids. CDR1 and CDR2 from the germline V gene are SGHNT and YYREEE (reference sequence). CDR3 nucleotide sequence: TGTGCCAGCAGCTTGGACAGCCCGAACACCGGGGAGCTGTTTTTT. This encodes CASSLDSPNTGELFF. Full variable domain (remainder filled in from reference TRBV5-4 and TRBJ2-2): ETGVTQSPTHLIKTRGQQVTLRCSSQSGHNTVSWYQQALGQGPQFIFQYYREEENGRGNFPPRFSGLQFPNYSSELNVNALELDDSALYLCASSLDSPNTGELFFGEGSRLTVL.

As regards this clone: The sample carries other DNA sequences with the same CDR3. The chain is built from TRBV7-9 and TRBJ2-5; 9 bases map to TRBD2. V was clipped by 1 base and J by 4 bases; unmatched bases: 1. This CDR3 contains 14 residues. Germline V lookup: CDR1 SEHNR, CDR2 FQNEAQ (reference sequence). CDR3 DNA sequence: TGTGCCAGCAGCTTAGGAGCGGGAGGAGAGACCCAGTACTTC. Encoded protein: CASSLGAGGETQYF.

The chain carries TRBV7-8 and TRBJ1-2; 9 nucleotides line up with TRBD1. This CDR3 contains 15 residues. Germline V gene sequence: CDR1 SGHVS, CDR2 FQNEAQ. V trimming: 3 bases; J trimming: 0 bases; junction bases outside the gene matches: 2. This chain's CDR3 is CASSFGDRANYGYTF. The CDR3 region has the DNA TGTGCCAGCAGCTTTGGGGACAGGGCTAACTATGGCTACACCTTC.

In its sample, this clone was seen a few times. This sequence joins TRBV7-8 and TRBJ1-1, with 8 nucleotides matching TRBD1. This CDR3 has 14 amino acids. CDR1 and CDR2 from the germline V gene are SGHVS and FQNEAQ. V gave up 5 bases and J gave up 3 bases; unmatched junction bases: 5. Written as DNA, the CDR3 is TGTGCCAGCAGCGCCTTGACAGGGGACACTGAAGCTTTCTTT. This sequence encodes CASSALTGDTEAFF.

A few counts support this clone. V gene TRBV2 combines with J gene TRBJ1-5; TRBD1 matches 7 bases. This CDR3 is 14 amino acids long. Per the germline V gene, CDR1 is SNHLY and CDR2 is FYNNEI. The V gene end was trimmed by 10 bases and the J gene end by 0 bases; junction bases not matched to a gene: 6. The CDR3 protein is CATRDRVSNQPQHF. CDR3 sequence (DNA): TGTGCCACCCGAGACAGGGTTAGCAATCAGCCCCAGCATTTT. Variable domain in full (rest from reference TRBV2 and TRBJ1-5): EPEVTQTPSHQVTQMGQEVILRCVPISNHLYFYWYRQILGQKVEFLVSFYNNEISEKSEIFDDQFSVERPDGSNFTLKIRSTKLEDSAMYFCATRDRVSNQPQHFGDGTRLSIL.

This clone turned up a few times. This chain uses TRBV10-3 with TRBJ1-2, with D unresolved. The CDR3 has 15 amino acids. Between the trimmed V and J ends, which lost 0 bases and 5 bases, there was a span of 13 bases. CDR1 and CDR2 (germline): ENHRY, SYGVKD. CDR3 in DNA: TGTGCCATCAGTGAGTCTGAGGGAATTGTGTATGGCTACACCTTC. As protein: CAISESEGIVYGYTF.

This clone was detected only a few times. This chain connects TRBV28 to TRBJ2-3; D possibly corresponds to TRBD1 (7 bases). Trimming removed 6 bases at V and 1 base at J, with 17 bases between. Germline lookup yields CDR1 MDHEN and CDR2 SYDVKM. This CDR3 is 16 amino acids long. CDR3 in amino acids: CASRPSAGQRTDTQYF. CDR3 bases: TGTGCCAGCAGACCATCGGCGGGACAGCGCACAGATACGCAGTATTTT. Complete variable domain (other parts from reference TRBV28 and TRBJ2-3): DVKVTQSSRYLVKRTGEKVFLECVQDMDHENMFWYRQDPGLGLRLIYFSYDVKMKEKGDIPEGYSVSREKKERFSLILESASTNQTSMYLCASRPSAGQRTDTQYFGPGTRLTVL.

Regarding this clone: Other DNA variants within this sample encode the same CDR3. V and J are TRBV28 and TRBJ2-6; no clear D. V was clipped by 9 bases and J by 2 bases, with 11 bases between them. CDR1 and CDR2 from the germline V gene are MDHEN and SYDVKM. The CDR3 extends over 14 amino acids. Written as DNA, the CDR3 is TGTGCCAGTTCATTAGCAGCTGGGGCCAACGTCCTGACTTTC. Encoded protein: CASSLAAGANVLTF.

This clone was found a few times. This chain connects TRBV11-1 to TRBJ2-1; the match to TRBD2 covers 10 bases. The V and J ends lost 7 bases and 9 bases, in that order; junction bases with no gene match: 18. CDR1 SGHAT and CDR2 FQDESV come from the germline V gene (reference sequence). CDR3 size: 17 residues. In nucleotides, the CDR3 is TGTGCCAGCAACTCCGGGAGGAGCGGGAGGGCCTTTCCTGAGCAGTTCTTC. Protein product: CASNSGRSGRAFPEQFF.

The rearrangement uses TRBV30 and TRBJ1-3; the D is unclear. Trimming shortened V by 0 bases and J by 2 bases, and 14 bases separated the two germline ends. Germline V gives CDR1 GTSNPN, CDR2 SVGIG (reference sequence). The CDR3 totals 16 residues. CDR3 DNA: TGTGCCTGGAGTGTAGGCGGTTTGGCAGCTGGAAACACCATATATTTT. Encoded protein: CAWSVGGLAAGNTIYF.

This clone was counted between two and nine times. J is TRBJ2-3 and V is TRBV6-5, with a tentative D call TRBD2 (6 bases). Trimming removed 6 bases at V and 4 bases at J, with 11 bases between. The CDR3 spans 13 residues. Germline lookup yields CDR1 MNHEY and CDR2 SVGAGI. The CDR3 DNA sequence: TGTGCCAGCAGCCTCCCGGGGGCAGATACGCAGTATTTT. Amino acids: CASSLPGADTQYF.

The CDR3 bases are TGTGCCATCAGTGATTTACAGGGTGGCTACACCTTC. Protein sequence: CAISDLQGGYTF. The genes are TRBV10-3 and TRBJ1-2, with D maybe TRBD1 (6 bases). The CDR3 has 12 residues. Germline-derived CDR1 and CDR2 are ENHRY and SYGVKD. Trimming left V 3 bases short and J 7 bases short, with 9 bases between.

Only a few counts were recorded for this clone. The V and J genes are TRBV29-1 and TRBJ2-7; maybe TRBD1 (7 bases). The CDR3 is made up of 12 amino acids. Germline-derived CDR1 and CDR2 are SQVTM and ANQGSEA. Trimming removed 7 bases from V and 5 bases from J, with 15 bases in between. The CDR3 bases are TGCAGCGCCTTAGGAGGGGGCCACGAGCAGTACGTC. Protein: CSALGGGHEQYV.

V usage is TRBV5-1 and J usage is TRBJ1-2, with 8 bases matching TRBD1. The germline gives CDR1 SGHRS, CDR2 YFSETQ. With V trimmed by 4 bases and J by 4 bases, 9 bases remained unmatched. The CDR3 has 15 amino acids. In nucleotides, the CDR3 is TGCGCCAGCAGCCCGGCGGGACAGGTGCGCTATGGCTACACCTTC. Translating gives CASSPAGQVRYGYTF.

This chain uses TRBV5-1 with TRBJ1-4, with D perhaps matching TRBD1 (6 bases). This CDR3 has 14 amino acids. Per the germline V gene, CDR1 is SGHRS and CDR2 is YFSETQ. V gave up 4 bases and J gave up 3 bases, with 10 bases separating them. The CDR3 bases are TGCGCCAGCAGCCTTGGACAGCCTAATGAAAAACTGTTTTTT. Its protein product is CASSLGQPNEKLFF. Full variable domain (outside the CDR3, taken from reference TRBV5-1 and TRBJ1-4): KAGVTQTPRYLIKTRGQQVTLSCSPISGHRSVSWYQQTPGQGLQFLFEYFSETQRNKGNFPGRFSGRQFSNSRSEMNVSTLELGDSALYLCASSLGQPNEKLFFGSGTQLSVL.

The rearrangement joins TRBV5-6 to TRBJ2-3; TRBD2 might be the D (5 bases). V lost 4 bases, J lost 0 bases, and 15 bases lay in between. CDR3 length: 16 amino acids. CDR1 is SGHDT and CDR2 is YYEEEE in the germline V gene. CDR3 sequence (DNA): TGTGCCAGCAGCCAGGACTGGACCACGAGCACAGATACGCAGTATTTT. Translating gives CASSQDWTTSTDTQYF.

The chain recombines TRBV4-3 with TRBJ1-5; D not certain. Germline V gene data show CDR1 as LGHNA and CDR2 as YSLEER. The CDR3 covers 15 residues. Trimming pared 3 bases from V and 3 bases from J, leaving 12 bases between. The CDR3: CASSHDTRDNQPQHF. In DNA form, the CDR3 reads TGCGCCAGCAGCCACGACACAAGAGACAATCAGCCCCAGCATTTT.